This T cell receptor (beta chain) appears in the sequencing data of a study of T cells in narcolepsy. At the level of the study: Healthy controls were enrolled alongside patients with narcolepsy type 1 or type 2.

Germline CDR1 MNHEY, CDR2 SMNVEV (reference sequence). The CDR3 covers 16 residues. V dropped 5 bases and J dropped 6; count of bases not matched to a gene: 11. Generated by immunoSEQ multiplex PCR, the TCRdb table keeps only in-frame clones and is missing some. The data contain about 20,000 clones, around 83% of them singletons. For this clone: Its antigen is not identified.

Study-wide results and limits: Reportedly, autoreactive clonotypes were serially detected in patients' blood but not controls'. Same-patient CSF and blood CD4+ T cell clonotypes included HCRT-specific and TRIB2-specific autoreactive ones.

This clonotype was obtained from a human donor in good health. The chain recombines TRBV27 with TRBJ1-5, with 9 nucleotides matching TRBD1. Sequencing was performed on memory (CD45RA-) CD4+ T cells from blood. CDR3 residues: CASSPLGTGKGQPQHF. The CDR3 DNA sequence: TGTGCCAGCAGTCCCCTAGGGACAGGGAAGGGTCAGCCCCAGCATTTT.